The following is a T cell receptor (beta chain) sequence with its context. Per the original data handling: By means of reference gene primer amplification, nucleated cell counts were estimated. Sequencing was performed with immunoSEQ multiplex PCR; in TCRdb, only in-frame clones are kept and a portion is missing. For V, J and clone size, that table is used; D and trimming come from the DNA. This table has about 19,000 clones, roughly nine tenths appearing once. This sample was taken from a study of blood T cell repertoires in COVID-19. Study details: COVID-19 samples collected from the United States, Italy and Spain covered acute and convalescent phases. T cells, B-cell-depleted T cells, or PBMCs supplied cDNA or gDNA.

Per the germline V gene, CDR1 is SGHAT and CDR2 is FQNNGV. V gave up 6 bases and J gave up 1 base, with 9 bases separating them. The CDR3 spans 14 residues. The sample comprised peripheral blood. The chain combines TRBV11-2 with TRBJ2-2; the D gene is possibly TRBD2 (6 bases). This receptor was identified in a man in his 70s with acute or convalescent COVID-19. The chain's CDR3 is CASREGMNTGELFF. CDR3 sequence (DNA): TGTGCCAGCAGGGAGGGGATGAACACCGGGGAGCTGTTTTTT.